This TCR beta chain derives from a study of blood T cell repertoires in COVID-19. The wider study: COVID-19 samples collected from the United States, Italy and Spain covered acute and convalescent phases. T cells, B-cell-depleted T cells, or PBMCs provided the cDNA or gDNA that served as material.

Authors' analysis steps: Estimation of nucleated cell counts was performed using reference gene primer amplification. The data were produced by immunoSEQ multiplex PCR, yet TCRdb's version contains in-frame clones alone and is incomplete. V and J calls and clone size are copied from that table; D and trimming were computed from the DNA. The sample has roughly 290,000 clones; 75% to 90% are singletons. The CDR3 loop spans 18 amino acids. V dropped 0 bases and J dropped 2 bases, with 21 bases sitting between them. In germline, CDR1 is SGDLS, CDR2 YYNGEE. The gene calls are TRBV9 and TRBJ2-7; possible D gene TRBD1, 6 bases. Input material: peripheral blood. The receptor was derived from a woman aged 55-75 years with acute or convalescent COVID-19. CDR3 DNA: TGTGCCAGCAGCGTAGCGCCGATCTCCGGGGACACGGCCTACGAGCAGTACTTC. It is translated as CASSVAPISGDTAYEQYF.